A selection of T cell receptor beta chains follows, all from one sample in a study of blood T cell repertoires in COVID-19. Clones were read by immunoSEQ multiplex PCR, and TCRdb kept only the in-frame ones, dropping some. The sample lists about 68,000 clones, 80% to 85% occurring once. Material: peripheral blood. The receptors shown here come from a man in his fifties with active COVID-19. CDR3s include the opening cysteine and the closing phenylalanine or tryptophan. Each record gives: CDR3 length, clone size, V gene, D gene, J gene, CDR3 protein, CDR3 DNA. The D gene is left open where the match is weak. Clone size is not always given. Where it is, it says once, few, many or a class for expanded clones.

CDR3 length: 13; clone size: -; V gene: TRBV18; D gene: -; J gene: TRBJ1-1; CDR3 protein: CASSPPRGGEAFF; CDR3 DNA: TGTGCCAGCTCACCACCGAGGGGGGGTGAAGCTTTCTTT
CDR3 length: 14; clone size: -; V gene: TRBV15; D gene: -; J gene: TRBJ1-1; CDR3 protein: CATSREALNTEAFF; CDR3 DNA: TGTGCCACCAGCAGAGAAGCCTTGAACACTGAAGCTTTCTTT
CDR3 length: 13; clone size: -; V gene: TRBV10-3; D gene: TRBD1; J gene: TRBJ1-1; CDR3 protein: CAIRGDSRTEAFF; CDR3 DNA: TGTGCCATCAGGGGGGACAGCCGAACTGAAGCTTTCTTT
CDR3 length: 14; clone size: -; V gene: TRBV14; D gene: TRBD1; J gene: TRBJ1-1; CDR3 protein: CASSQSGQALEAFF; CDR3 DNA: TGTGCCAGCAGCCAGTCGGGACAGGCCCTAGAAGCTTTCTTT
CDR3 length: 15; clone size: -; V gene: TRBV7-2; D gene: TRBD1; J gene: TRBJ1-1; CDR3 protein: CASSVRTGTGTEAFF; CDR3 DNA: TGTGCCAGCAGCGTCCGGACAGGGACCGGCACTGAAGCTTTCTTT
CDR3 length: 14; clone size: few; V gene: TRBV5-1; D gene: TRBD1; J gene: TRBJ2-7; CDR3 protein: CASSLVTGTYEQYF; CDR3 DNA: TGCGCCAGCAGCTTGGTGACAGGGACCTACGAGCAGTACTTC
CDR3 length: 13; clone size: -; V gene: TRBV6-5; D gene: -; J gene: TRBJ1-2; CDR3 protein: CASSYFLDYGYTF; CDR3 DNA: TGTGCCAGCAGTTACTTCTTAGACTATGGCTACACCTTC
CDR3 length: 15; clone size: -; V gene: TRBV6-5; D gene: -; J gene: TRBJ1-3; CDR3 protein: CASTLGGESGNTIYF; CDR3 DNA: TGTGCCAGCACCCTAGGGGGTGAATCTGGAAACACCATATATTTT
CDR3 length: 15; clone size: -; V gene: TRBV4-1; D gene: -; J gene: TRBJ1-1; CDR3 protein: CASSQRQESNTEAFF; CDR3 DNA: TGCGCCAGCAGCCAGCGACAGGAGTCTAACACTGAAGCTTTCTTT
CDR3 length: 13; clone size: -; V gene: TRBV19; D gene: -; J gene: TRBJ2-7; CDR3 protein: CASSIAEGYEQYF; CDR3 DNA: TGTGCCAGTAGTATTGCAGAGGGCTACGAGCAGTACTTC
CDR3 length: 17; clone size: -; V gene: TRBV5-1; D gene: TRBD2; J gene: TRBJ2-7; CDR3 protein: CASSLGGTSGAKYEQYF; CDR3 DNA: TGCGCCAGCAGCTTGGGTGGGACTAGCGGGGCTAAATACGAGCAGTACTTC
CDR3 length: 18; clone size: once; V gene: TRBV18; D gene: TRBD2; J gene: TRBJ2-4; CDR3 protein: CASSPHDLRGVAKNIQYF; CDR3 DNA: TGTGCCAGCTCACCACACGACCTCCGGGGGGTAGCCAAAAACATTCAGTACTTC
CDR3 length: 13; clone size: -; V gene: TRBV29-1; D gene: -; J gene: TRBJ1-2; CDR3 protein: CSVSGVSNYGYTF; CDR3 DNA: TGCAGCGTTTCAGGGGTCTCCAACTATGGCTACACCTTC
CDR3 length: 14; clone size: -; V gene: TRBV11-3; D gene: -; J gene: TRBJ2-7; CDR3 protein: CASSLQGTPEEQYF; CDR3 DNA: TGTGCCAGCAGCTTACAGGGGACCCCTGAGGAGCAGTACTTC
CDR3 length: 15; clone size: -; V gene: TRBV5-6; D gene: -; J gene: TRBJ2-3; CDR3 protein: CASSLVLTATDTQYF; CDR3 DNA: TGTGCCAGCAGCTTGGTGCTGACTGCCACAGATACGCAGTATTTT
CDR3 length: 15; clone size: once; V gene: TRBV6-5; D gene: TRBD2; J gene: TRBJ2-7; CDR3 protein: CASSSSGTLSYEQYF; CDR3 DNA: TGTGCCAGCAGCTCTAGCGGGACCCTCTCCTACGAGCAGTACTTC
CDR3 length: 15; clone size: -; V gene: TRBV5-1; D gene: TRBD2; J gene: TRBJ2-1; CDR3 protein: CASSYGLASYNEQFF; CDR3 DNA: TGCGCCAGCAGCTATGGACTAGCCTCCTACAATGAGCAGTTCTTC
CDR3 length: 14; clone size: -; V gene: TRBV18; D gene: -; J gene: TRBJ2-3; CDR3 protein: CASSPSGFVDTQYF; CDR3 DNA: TGTGCCAGCTCACCGTCAGGGTTCGTAGATACGCAGTATTTT